This T cell receptor (beta chain) was obtained from a study of CD8 T cells in Susac syndrome. Study-wide results and limits: An acknowledgment was made by the study that its TCR sequencing and HLA analysis involved relatively few individuals.

With random hexamers, roughly 0.45 to 1 ug RNA was reverse transcribed. The authors amplified TCR beta CDR3 across 54 Vbeta and 13 Jbeta using immunoSEQ multiplex PCR. MiXCR, applied by TCRdb to the immunoSEQ multiplex PCR reads, yields one record per CDR3 protein. The data show 150,000 to 200,000 distinct CDR3 sequences, approximately 94% seen once. In the case of this clonotype: Its antigen is currently unknown.

Sequencing of TCR beta was performed on blood CD8+ T cells and on blood CD4+ T cells. The CD8+ and CD4+ T cells were negatively isolated, with the TEMRA cells enriched by FACS. The germline V gene has CDR1 LGHDT and CDR2 YNNKEL (reference sequence). The length of the CDR3 is 16 residues. V was pared by 1 base and J by 8 bases, with 20 bases between. Input material: CD4+ T cells from PBMCs. This chain joins TRBV3-1 and TRBJ1-1; no firm D call. This clonotype was obtained from a human donor in good health. This chain's CDR3 is CASSQVGIQLRAEAFF. The CDR3 DNA follows: TGTGCCAGCAGCCAAGTAGGTATTCAACTTAGGGCAGAAGCTTTCTTT.